This TCR beta chain was found in a study of brain T cells in children with intractable seizures. The CDR3 contains 11 residues. V was pared by 0 bases and J by 5 bases, with 5 bases between. The germline CDR1 and CDR2 sequences are DFQATT and SNEGSKA (reference sequence). Surgery cases with the highest brain T cell transcript signatures were chosen for sequencing. Sequencing used immunoSEQ multiplex PCR; TCRdb keeps in-frame clones, though not all of them. This sample has tens of thousands of clones; approximately 94% occur once, and the top ten carry around 1.6%. Sequencing used peripheral blood, obtained at surgery. This receptor was taken from a boy less than two years old with tuberous sclerosis and intractable seizures. This chain links TRBV20-1 with TRBJ2-7; D remains unclear. CDR3: CSARDKDEQYF. CDR3 DNA: TGCAGTGCTAGAGATAAGGACGAGCAGTACTTC.